The clone carrying this T cell receptor (beta chain) appeared once. Its cognate antigen is unknown. The table came from immunoSEQ multiplex PCR; TCRdb's copy has only in-frame clones and leaves some out. The table includes 20,000 or so clones, 76% detected once. These data originate in a study of neoadjuvant nivolumab and ipilimumab in lung cancer. At the level of the study: Patients got nivolumab 3 mg/kg on days 1, 15 and 29; combination added ipilimumab 1 mg/kg day 1. Broader study findings: Only two of four nivolumab-treated tumors gained richness and clonality by surgery. TCR receptors were sequenced in few samples.

V shed 2 bases and J shed 3 bases, with 10 bases lying between them. The germline CDR1 and CDR2 sequences are SGHRS and YFSETQ. There are 14 residues in the CDR3. The material sequenced was tumor tissue, taken after neoadjuvant nivolumab, alone or with ipilimumab, at or shortly before surgery. The TCR was taken from an adult with non-small cell lung cancer. The chain has TRBV5-1 and TRBJ2-3; no firm D call. The CDR3 reads CASSLETGTDTQYF. Written as DNA, the CDR3 is TGCGCCAGCAGCTTAGAGACTGGAACAGATACGCAGTATTTT.